This T cell receptor beta chain was sequenced for a study of blood T cell repertoires in COVID-19. Germline-derived CDR1 and CDR2 are MDHEN and SYDVKM. After removal of 2 bases from V and 2 bases from J, the junction contained 2 bases not matched to a gene. The CDR3 is 14 amino acids. Assay used: immunoSEQ multiplex PCR; TCRdb lists only in-frame clones, some missing. Of just over 300,000 clones listed, 65% to 90% are singletons. Source material: PBMCs or T cells enriched from blood (not recorded which). This sequence originates from a man younger than 45 who had recovered from COVID-19. The chain links TRBV28 to TRBJ2-7, with TRBD1 identical over 8 bases. The CDR3 loop reads CASSLGTGPYEQYF. In DNA, the CDR3 is TGTGCCAGCAGTTTAGGGACAGGACCCTACGAGCAGTACTTC.